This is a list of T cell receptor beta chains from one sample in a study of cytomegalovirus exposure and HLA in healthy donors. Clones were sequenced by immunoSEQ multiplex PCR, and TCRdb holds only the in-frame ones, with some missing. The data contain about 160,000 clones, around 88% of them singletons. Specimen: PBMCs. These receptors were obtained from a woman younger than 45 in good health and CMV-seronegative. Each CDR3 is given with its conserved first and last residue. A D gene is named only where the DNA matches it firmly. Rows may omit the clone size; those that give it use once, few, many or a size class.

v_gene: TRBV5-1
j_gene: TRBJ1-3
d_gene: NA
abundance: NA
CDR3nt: TGCGCCAGCAGCTCCGGCGCAACAGGGCCCTCCTCTGGAAACACCATATATTTT
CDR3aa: CASSSGATGPSSGNTIYF

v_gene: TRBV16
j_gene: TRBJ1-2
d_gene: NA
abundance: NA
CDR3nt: TGTGCCAGCAGCCAAATACAGGGTGGAAGCTATGGCTACACCTTC
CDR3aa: CASSQIQGGSYGYTF

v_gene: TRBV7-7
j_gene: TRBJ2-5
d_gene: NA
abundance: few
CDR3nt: TGTGCTAGCAGCCAAGGTCAGGGCTCCCAAGAGACCCAGTACTTC
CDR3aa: CASSQGQGSQETQYF

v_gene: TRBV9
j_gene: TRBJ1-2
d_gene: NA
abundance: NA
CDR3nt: TGTGCCAGCAGCAAGGGGGGGAACTATGGCTACACCTTC
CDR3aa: CASSKGGNYGYTF

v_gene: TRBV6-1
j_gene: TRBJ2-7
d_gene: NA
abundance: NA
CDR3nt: TGTGCCAGCAGTGTTCACTCCCGACAGCGTCCATACGAGCAGTACTTC
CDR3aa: CASSVHSRQRPYEQYF

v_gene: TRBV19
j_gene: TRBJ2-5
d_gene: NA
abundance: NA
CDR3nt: TGTGCCACCTCCCCGGGGGTTAAAGAGACCCAGTACTTC
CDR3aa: CATSPGVKETQYF

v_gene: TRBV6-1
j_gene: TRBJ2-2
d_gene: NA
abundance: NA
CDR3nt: TGTGCCAGCCGAAAGGGGGGGATATCCGGGGAGCTGTTTTTT
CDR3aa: CASRKGGISGELFF

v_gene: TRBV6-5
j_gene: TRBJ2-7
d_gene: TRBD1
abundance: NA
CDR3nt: TGTGCCAGCAGTGCCGGGACAGGTCCCTACGAGCAGTACTTC
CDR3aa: CASSAGTGPYEQYF

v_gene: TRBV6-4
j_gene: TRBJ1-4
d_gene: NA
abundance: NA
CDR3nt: TGTGCCAGCAGTGACTCCTGGACACCCCAACTTCAGGGGATTTCGACTAATGAAAAACTGTTTTTT
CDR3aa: CASSDSWTPQLQGISTNEKLFF

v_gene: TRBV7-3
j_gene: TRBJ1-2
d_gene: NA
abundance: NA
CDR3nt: TGTGCCAGCAGCTCGAATGACGGAGGGAGCTACACCTTC
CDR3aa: CASSSNDGGSYTF

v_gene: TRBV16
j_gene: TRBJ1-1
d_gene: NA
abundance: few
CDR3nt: TGTGCCAGCAGCCAATTGTCAGGGGTTGGTGAAGCTTTCTTT
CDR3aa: CASSQLSGVGEAFF

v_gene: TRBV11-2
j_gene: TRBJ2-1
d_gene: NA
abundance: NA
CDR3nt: TGTGCCAGCAGCTTGGAGGGTAGGAATGAGCAGTTCTTC
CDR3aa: CASSLEGRNEQFF

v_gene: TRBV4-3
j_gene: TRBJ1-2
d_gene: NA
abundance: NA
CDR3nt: TGCGCCAGCAGCCGGATACCCCCAACCGGCGGGGGCTACACCTTC
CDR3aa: CASSRIPPTGGGYTF

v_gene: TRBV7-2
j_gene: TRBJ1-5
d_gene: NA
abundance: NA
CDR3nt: TGTGCCAGCAGCTTAGGTCGAGATCAGCCCCAGCATTTT
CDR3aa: CASSLGRDQPQHF

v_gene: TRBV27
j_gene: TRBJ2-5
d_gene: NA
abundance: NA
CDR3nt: TGTGCCAGCAGTTTATCCCTCTCCCAAGAGACCCAGTACTTC
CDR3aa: CASSLSLSQETQYF

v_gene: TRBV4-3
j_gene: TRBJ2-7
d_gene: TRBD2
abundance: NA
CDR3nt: TGCGCCAGCAGCCAAGAACTAGCGGTGGTATACGAGCAGTACTTC
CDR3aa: CASSQELAVVYEQYF

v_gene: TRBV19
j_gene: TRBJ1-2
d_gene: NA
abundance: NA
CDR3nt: TGTGCCAGTACCATGGGGCCCTCGGGCTACACCTTC
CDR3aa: CASTMGPSGYTF

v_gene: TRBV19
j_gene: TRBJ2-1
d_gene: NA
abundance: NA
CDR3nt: TGTGCCAGTAGCCTCCTCACAGGGCAGGGCTACAATGAGCAGTTCTTC
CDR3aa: CASSLLTGQGYNEQFF

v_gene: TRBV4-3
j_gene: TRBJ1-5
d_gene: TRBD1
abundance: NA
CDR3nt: TGCGCCAGCAGCCCGGACAGGGGTGAGAATCAGCCCCAGCATTTT
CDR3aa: CASSPDRGENQPQHF

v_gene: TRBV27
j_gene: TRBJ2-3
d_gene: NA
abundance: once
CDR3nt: TGTGCCAGCAGTTTATCGAAAGGAGGGAGAACAGATACGCAGTATTTT
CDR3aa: CASSLSKGGRTDTQYF

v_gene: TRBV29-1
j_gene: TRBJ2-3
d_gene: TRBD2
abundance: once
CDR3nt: TGCAGTGGACTAGCGGGGTTCCCCGGGCGATACACAGATACGCAGTATTTT
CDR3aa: CSGLAGFPGRYTDTQYF

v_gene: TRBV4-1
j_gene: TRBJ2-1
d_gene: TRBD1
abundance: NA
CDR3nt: TGCGCCAGCAGCCAGCCGTCACAGGGGAATGAGCAGTTCTTC
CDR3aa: CASSQPSQGNEQFF

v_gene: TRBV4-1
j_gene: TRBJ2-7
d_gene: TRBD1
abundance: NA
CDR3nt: TGCGCCAGCAGCCAAGACCCCGGGACAGGGGACGAGCAGTACTTC
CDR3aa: CASSQDPGTGDEQYF